This T cell receptor (beta chain) was captured by sequencing in a study of blood T cell repertoires in COVID-19. V lost 4 bases, J lost 1 base, and 5 bases stayed unmatched. Germline CDR1 reads KGHDR; CDR2 reads SFDVKD. The CDR3 totals 16 residues. Some clones are missing from TCRdb's copy, which holds only in-frame ones; the method was immunoSEQ multiplex PCR. This sample yields 400,000 to 450,000 clones, of which around 88% are seen a single time; roughly 12% belongs to the top ten. The TCR comes from a woman between 50 and 59 years old with COVID-19, enrolled during active disease. Sequencing used peripheral blood. The genes are TRBV24-1 and TRBJ2-2; 7 nucleotides align to TRBD2. The CDR3 loop is CATSDPSGGNTGELFF. CDR3 DNA sequence: TGTGCCACCAGTGACCCCTCGGGGGGGAACACCGGGGAGCTGTTTTTT.